Sequencing of this TCR beta chain was carried out in a study of CD8+ T cells in alopecia areata. Findings and limits, study-wide: Patients shared TCRs less clearly than mice did, possibly for HLA-related reasons. Sequencing of scalp tissue also captures the resident alphabeta T cells of normal skin.

This clone was recorded once. Its target is unknown. The researchers isolated CD4+ and CD8+ T cells from PBMCs by sorting. RNA extraction was followed by reverse transcription into cDNA, which acted as the sequencing template. Some clones are missing from TCRdb's copy, which holds only in-frame ones; the method was immunoSEQ multiplex PCR. Of around 190,000 clones in the sample, approximately 53% are singletons; the top ten hold approximately 4.9%. The sequence came from a human donor in good health. What was sequenced was CD8+ T cells sorted from blood.

The CDR3 nucleotides are TGCGCCAGCAGCTCGGGTGACACAGGGTCTCGTGAAAAACTGTTTTTT. It codes for CASSSGDTGSREKLFF. The chain couples TRBV5-1 to TRBJ1-4, with D tentatively TRBD1 (6 bases). In germline, CDR1 is SGHRS, CDR2 YFSETQ. There are 16 residues in the CDR3. V lost 3 bases and J lost 7, with 19 bases in between.